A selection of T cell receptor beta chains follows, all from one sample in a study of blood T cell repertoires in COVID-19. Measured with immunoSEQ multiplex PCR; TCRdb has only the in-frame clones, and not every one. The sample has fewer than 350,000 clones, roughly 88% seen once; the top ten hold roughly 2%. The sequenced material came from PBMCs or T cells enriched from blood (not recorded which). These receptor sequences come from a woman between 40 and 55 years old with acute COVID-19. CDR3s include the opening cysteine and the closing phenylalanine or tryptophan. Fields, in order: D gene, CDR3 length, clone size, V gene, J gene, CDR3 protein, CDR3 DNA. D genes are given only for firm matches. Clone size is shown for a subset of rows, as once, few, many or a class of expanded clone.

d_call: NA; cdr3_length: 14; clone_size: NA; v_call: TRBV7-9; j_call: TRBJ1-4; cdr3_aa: CASSFLGGDEKLFF; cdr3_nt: TGTGCCAGCAGCTTTCTCGGGGGGGATGAAAAACTGTTTTTT
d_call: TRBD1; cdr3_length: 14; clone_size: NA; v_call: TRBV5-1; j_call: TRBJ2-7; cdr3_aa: CASSPGTGAAEQYF; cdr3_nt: TGCGCCAGCAGTCCAGGGACAGGGGCCGCCGAGCAGTACTTC
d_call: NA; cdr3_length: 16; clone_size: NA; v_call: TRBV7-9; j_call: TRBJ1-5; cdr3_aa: CASSLEAGPSNQPQHF; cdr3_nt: TGTGCCAGCAGCTTAGAGGCGGGGCCTAGCAATCAGCCCCAGCATTTT
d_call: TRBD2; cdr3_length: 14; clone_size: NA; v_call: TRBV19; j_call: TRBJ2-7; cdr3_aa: CASSITSGNYEQYF; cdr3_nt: TGTGCCAGTAGTATTACTAGCGGGAACTACGAGCAGTACTTC
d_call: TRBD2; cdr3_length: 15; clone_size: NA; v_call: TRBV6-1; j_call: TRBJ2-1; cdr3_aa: CASRRGGSSYNEQFF; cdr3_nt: TGTGCCAGCAGACGCGGGGGGAGCTCCTACAATGAGCAGTTCTTC
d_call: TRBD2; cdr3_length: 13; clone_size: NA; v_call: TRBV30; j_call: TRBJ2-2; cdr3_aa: CAWSRDYGSELFF; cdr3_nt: TGTGCCTGGAGTAGGGACTATGGTTCGGAGCTGTTTTTT
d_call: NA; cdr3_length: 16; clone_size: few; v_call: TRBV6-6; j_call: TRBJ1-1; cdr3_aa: CASSRRQANMNTEAFF; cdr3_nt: TGTGCCAGCAGTCGGAGACAGGCTAACATGAACACTGAAGCTTTCTTT
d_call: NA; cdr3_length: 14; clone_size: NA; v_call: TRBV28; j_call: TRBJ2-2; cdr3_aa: CASSSARNTGELFF; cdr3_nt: TGTGCCAGCAGTTCCGCCAGAAACACCGGGGAGCTGTTTTTT
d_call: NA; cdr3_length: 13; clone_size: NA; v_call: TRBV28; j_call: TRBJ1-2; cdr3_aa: CASSLRQTYGYTF; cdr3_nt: TGTGCCAGCAGTTTGAGGCAAACCTATGGCTACACCTTC
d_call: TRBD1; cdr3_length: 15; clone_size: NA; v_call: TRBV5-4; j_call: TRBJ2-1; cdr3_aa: CASSLDRGQYNEQFF; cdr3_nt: TGTGCCAGCAGCTTGGACAGGGGCCAGTACAATGAGCAGTTCTTC
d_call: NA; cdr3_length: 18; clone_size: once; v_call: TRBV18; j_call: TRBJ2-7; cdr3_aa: CASSRTSHGGQFSYEQYF; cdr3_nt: TGTGCCAGCTCACGAACCTCCCACGGCGGCCAATTCTCCTACGAGCAGTACTTC
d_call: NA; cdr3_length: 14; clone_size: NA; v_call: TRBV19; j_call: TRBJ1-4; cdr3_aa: CASRLQGVREKLFF; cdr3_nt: TGTGCCAGTAGACTACAGGGCGTCCGGGAAAAACTGTTTTTT
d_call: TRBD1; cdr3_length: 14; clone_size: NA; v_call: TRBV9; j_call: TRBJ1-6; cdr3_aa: CASSGGGNNSPLHF; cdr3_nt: TGTGCCAGCAGTGGAGGGGGCAATAATTCACCCCTCCACTTT
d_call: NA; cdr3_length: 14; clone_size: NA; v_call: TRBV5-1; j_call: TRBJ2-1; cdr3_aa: CASREITSYNEQFF; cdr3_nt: TGCGCCAGCAGGGAGATCACTTCCTACAATGAGCAGTTCTTC
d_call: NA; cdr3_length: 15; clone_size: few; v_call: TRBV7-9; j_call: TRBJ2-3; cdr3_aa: CASSGHRDQRDTQYF; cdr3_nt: TGTGCCAGCAGCGGCCACCGGGATCAGCGGGATACGCAGTATTTT
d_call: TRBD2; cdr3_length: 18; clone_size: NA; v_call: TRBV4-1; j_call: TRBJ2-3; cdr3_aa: CASSQPAGGPGKADTQYF; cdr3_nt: TGCGCCAGCAGCCAGCCGGCGGGGGGACCTGGAAAGGCAGATACGCAGTATTTT
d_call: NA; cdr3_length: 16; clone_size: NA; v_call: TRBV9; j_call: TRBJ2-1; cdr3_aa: CASSVLDNPYYNEQFF; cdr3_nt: TGTGCCAGCAGCGTCCTGGACAACCCCTATTACAATGAGCAGTTCTTC
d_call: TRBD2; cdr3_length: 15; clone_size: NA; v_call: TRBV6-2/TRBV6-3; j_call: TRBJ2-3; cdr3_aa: CASSRTSGSTDTQYF; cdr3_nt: TGTGCCAGCAGCAGGACTAGCGGGAGCACAGATACGCAGTATTTT
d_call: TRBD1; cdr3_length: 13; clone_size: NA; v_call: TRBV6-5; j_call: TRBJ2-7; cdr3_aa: CASRETGGAGQYF; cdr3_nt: TGTGCCAGCAGGGAGACAGGGGGCGCGGGGCAGTACTTC
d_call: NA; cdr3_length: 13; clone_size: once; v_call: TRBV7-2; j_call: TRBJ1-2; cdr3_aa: CASSLEGTYGYTF; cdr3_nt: TGTGCCAGCAGCTTGGAGGGTACCTATGGCTACACCTTC
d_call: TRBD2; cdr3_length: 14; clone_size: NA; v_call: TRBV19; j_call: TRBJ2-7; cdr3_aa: CASSIGREAYEQYF; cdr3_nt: TGTGCCAGTAGTATTGGGCGGGAGGCATACGAGCAGTACTTC
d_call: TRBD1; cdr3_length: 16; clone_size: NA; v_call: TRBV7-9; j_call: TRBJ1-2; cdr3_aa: CASSYTGTGTIYGYTF; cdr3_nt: TGTGCCAGCAGCTACACCGGGACAGGTACTATCTATGGCTACACCTTC
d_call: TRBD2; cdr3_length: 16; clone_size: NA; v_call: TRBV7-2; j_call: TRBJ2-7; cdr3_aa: CASSFGGLAGGGEQYF; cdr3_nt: TGTGCCAGCAGCTTCGGGGGACTAGCGGGAGGTGGGGAGCAGTACTTC
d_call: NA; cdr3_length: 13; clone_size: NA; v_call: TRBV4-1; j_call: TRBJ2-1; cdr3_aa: CASSQVSGREQFF; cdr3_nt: TGCGCCAGCAGCCAAGTTAGCGGACGTGAGCAGTTCTTC
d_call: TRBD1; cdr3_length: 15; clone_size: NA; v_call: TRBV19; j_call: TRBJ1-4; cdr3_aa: CASSGGQKSIEKLFF; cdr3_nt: TGTGCCAGTAGTGGGGGACAGAAGAGTATAGAAAAACTGTTTTTT
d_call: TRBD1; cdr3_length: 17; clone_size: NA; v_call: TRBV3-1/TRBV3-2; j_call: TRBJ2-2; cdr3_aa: CASSQEQGYANTGELFF; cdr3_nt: TGTGCCAGCAGCCAGGAACAGGGGTACGCGAACACCGGGGAGCTGTTTTTT
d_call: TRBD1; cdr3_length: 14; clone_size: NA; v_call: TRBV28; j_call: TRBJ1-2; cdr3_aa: CASSSGTGGGGYTF; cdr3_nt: TGTGCCAGCAGTTCCGGGACAGGGGGTGGGGGCTACACCTTC
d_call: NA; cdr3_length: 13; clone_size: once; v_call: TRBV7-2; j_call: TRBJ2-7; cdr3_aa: CASSRGVAYEQYF; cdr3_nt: TGTGCCAGCAGCCGGGGTGTCGCCTACGAGCAGTACTTC
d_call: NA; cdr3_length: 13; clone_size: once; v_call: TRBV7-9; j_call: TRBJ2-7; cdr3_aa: CASSSQNLYEQYF; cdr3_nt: TGTGCCAGCAGCTCCCAGAACCTCTACGAGCAGTACTTC
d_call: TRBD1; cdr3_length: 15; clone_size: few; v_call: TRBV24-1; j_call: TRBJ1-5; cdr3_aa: CATSDRQGAGEPQHF; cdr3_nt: TGTGCCACCAGTGATCGACAGGGGGCGGGTGAGCCCCAGCATTTT
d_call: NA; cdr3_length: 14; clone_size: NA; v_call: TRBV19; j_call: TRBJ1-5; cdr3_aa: CASSNKYSNQPQHF; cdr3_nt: TGTGCCAGTAGTAACAAGTATAGCAATCAGCCCCAGCATTTT
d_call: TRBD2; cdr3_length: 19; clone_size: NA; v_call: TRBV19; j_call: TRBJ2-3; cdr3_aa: CASSIVSEGGRASTDTQYF; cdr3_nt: TGTGCCAGTAGTATAGTCTCCGAGGGCGGGAGGGCCTCCACAGATACGCAGTATTTT
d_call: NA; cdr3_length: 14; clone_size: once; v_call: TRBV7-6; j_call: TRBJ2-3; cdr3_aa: CASSLEARVSTQYF; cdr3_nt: TGTGCCAGCAGCTTAGAGGCGAGGGTGTCTACGCAGTATTTT
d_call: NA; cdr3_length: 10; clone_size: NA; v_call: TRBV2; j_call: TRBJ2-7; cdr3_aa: CASRRYEQYF; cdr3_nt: TGTGCCAGCAGGCGCTACGAGCAGTACTTC
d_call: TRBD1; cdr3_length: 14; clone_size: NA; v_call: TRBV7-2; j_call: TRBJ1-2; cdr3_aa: CASNTGGSAYGYTF; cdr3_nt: TGTGCCAGCAATACAGGGGGCAGTGCCTATGGCTACACCTTC
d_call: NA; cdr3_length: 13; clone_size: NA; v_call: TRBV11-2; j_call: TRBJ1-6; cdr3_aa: CASSRTELSPLHF; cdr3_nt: TGTGCCAGCAGCCGGACAGAACTATCACCCCTCCACTTT
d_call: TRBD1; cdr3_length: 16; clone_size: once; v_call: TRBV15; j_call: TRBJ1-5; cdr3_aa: CATSRGQGAQNQPQHF; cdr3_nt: TGTGCCACCAGCAGAGGACAGGGGGCGCAAAATCAGCCCCAGCATTTT
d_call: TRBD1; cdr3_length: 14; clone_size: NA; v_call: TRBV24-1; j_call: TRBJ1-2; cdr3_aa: CATSEPGQGQGYTF; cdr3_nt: TGTGCCACCAGTGAACCCGGACAGGGACAGGGCTACACCTTC
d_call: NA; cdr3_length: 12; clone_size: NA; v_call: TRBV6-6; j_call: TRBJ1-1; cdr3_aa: CASSPGIPEAFF; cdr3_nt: TGTGCCAGCAGCCCAGGGATACCTGAAGCTTTCTTT
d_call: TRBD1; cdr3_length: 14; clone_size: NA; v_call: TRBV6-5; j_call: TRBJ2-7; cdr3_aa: CASSTGTGAYEQYF; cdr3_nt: TGTGCCAGCAGCACCGGGACAGGGGCCTACGAGCAGTACTTC
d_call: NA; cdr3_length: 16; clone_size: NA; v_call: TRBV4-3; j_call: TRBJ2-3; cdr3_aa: CASSQDSGLITDTQYF; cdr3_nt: TGCGCCAGCAGCCAAGATAGCGGACTTATCACAGATACGCAGTATTTT
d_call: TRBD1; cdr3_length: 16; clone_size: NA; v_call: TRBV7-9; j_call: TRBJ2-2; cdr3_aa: CASSSSQGAFTGELFF; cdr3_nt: TGTGCCAGCAGCTCATCTCAGGGGGCTTTCACCGGGGAGCTGTTTTTT
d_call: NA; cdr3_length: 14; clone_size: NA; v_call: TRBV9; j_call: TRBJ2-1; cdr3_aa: CASSINSGRSEQFF; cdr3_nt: TGTGCCAGCAGCATCAATTCAGGTCGATCTGAGCAGTTCTTC
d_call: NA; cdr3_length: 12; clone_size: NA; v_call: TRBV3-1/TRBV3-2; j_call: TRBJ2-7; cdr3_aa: CASSQGGKAQYF; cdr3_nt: TGTGCCAGCAGCCAAGGAGGAAAGGCGCAGTACTTC
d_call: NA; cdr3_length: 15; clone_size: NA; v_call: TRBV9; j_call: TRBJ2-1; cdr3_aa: CASSVDTGSYNEQFF; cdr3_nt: TGTGCCAGCAGCGTAGATACAGGGAGTTACAATGAGCAGTTCTTC
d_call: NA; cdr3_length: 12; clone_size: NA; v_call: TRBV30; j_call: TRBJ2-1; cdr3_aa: CAWSVGGSEQFF; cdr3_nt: TGTGCCTGGAGTGTAGGTGGGAGTGAGCAGTTCTTC
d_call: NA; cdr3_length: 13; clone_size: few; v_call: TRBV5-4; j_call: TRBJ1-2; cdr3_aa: CASSLIGGSGYTF; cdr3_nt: TGTGCCAGCAGCTTGATAGGGGGAAGTGGCTACACCTTC
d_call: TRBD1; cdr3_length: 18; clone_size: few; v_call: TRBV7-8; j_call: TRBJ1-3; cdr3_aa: CASSYYTGTGATGNTIYF; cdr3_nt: TGTGCCAGCAGCTATTACACCGGGACAGGGGCAACTGGAAACACCATATATTTT
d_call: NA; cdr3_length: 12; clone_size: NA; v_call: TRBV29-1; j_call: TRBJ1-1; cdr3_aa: CSVDFHTGEAFF; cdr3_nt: TGCAGCGTTGACTTTCACACGGGTGAAGCTTTCTTT
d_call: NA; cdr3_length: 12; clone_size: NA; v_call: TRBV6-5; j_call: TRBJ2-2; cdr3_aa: CASGKLTGELFF; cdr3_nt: TGTGCCAGCGGTAAACTCACCGGGGAGCTGTTTTTT
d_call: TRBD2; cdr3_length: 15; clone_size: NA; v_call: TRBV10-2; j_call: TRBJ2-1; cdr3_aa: CATLGRLAGEYEQFF; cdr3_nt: TGCGCCACTTTGGGGAGGCTAGCGGGAGAGTATGAGCAGTTCTTC
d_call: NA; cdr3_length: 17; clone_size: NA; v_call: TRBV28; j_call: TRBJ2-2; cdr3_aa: CASSSPVGGGLSGELFF; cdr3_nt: TGTGCCAGCAGTTCGCCGGTGGGTGGGGGGTTGTCCGGGGAGCTGTTTTTT
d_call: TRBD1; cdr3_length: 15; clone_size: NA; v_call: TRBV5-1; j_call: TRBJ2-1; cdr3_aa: CASSLPTGTDNEQFF; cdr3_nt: TGCGCCAGCAGCTTGCCGACCGGGACAGACAATGAGCAGTTCTTC